This is a list of T cell receptor beta chains from one sample in a study of T cells in Graves' hyperthyroidism and ophthalmopathy. TCRdb used MiXCR to reprocess the multiplex PCR reads, holding one entry per CDR3 protein. The sample contains a few hundred thousand distinct CDR3 sequences, 14% of which appear only once. Sequenced input: blood. The receptors stem from a woman aged 30 to 39 with Graves' ophthalmopathy. The CDR3 runs from the conserved cysteine through the conserved F or W. Each record gives: clone size, CDR3 length, J gene, D gene, V gene, CDR3 protein, CDR3 DNA. D genes are given only for firm matches. The size field is filled for only some rows; it gives once, few, many or a size class.

clone_size: many; cdr3_length: 13; j_call: TRBJ1-2; d_call: -; v_call: TRBV12-3/TRBV12-4; cdr3_aa: CASSLQGIEGYTF; cdr3_nt: TGTGCCAGCAGTCTTCAGGGCATTGAAGGCTACACCTTC
clone_size: many; cdr3_length: 13; j_call: TRBJ2-5; d_call: -; v_call: TRBV29-1; cdr3_aa: CSVEVGNQETQYF; cdr3_nt: TGCAGCGTTGAAGTCGGCAACCAAGAGACCCAGTACTTC
clone_size: many; cdr3_length: 15; j_call: TRBJ2-1; d_call: -; v_call: TRBV7-9; cdr3_aa: CASSPGGGGLNEQFF; cdr3_nt: TGTGCCAGCAGCCCCGGCGGAGGGGGATTAAATGAGCAGTTCTTC
clone_size: -; cdr3_length: 15; j_call: TRBJ1-3; d_call: -; v_call: TRBV7-2; cdr3_aa: CASSLATVSGNTIYF; cdr3_nt: TGTGCCAGCAGCTTAGCGACAGTCTCTGGAAACACCATATATTTT
clone_size: -; cdr3_length: 15; j_call: TRBJ2-1; d_call: TRBD2; v_call: TRBV11-2; cdr3_aa: CASSKLAGGGNEQFF; cdr3_nt: TGTGCCAGCAGCAAACTAGCGGGAGGGGGTAATGAGCAGTTCTTC
clone_size: few; cdr3_length: 14; j_call: TRBJ1-1; d_call: -; v_call: TRBV29-1; cdr3_aa: CSVEASTANTEAFF; cdr3_nt: TGCAGCGTTGAAGCTTCCACAGCGAACACTGAAGCTTTCTTT
clone_size: few; cdr3_length: 14; j_call: TRBJ1-6; d_call: -; v_call: TRBV27; cdr3_aa: CASSFLGGKSPLHF; cdr3_nt: TGTGCCAGCAGTTTTTTGGGAGGGAAGTCACCCCTCCACTTT
clone_size: -; cdr3_length: 14; j_call: TRBJ2-7; d_call: -; v_call: TRBV9; cdr3_aa: CASSVAVNSYEQYF; cdr3_nt: TGTGCCAGCAGCGTAGCCGTGAACTCCTACGAGCAGTACTTC
clone_size: many; cdr3_length: 14; j_call: TRBJ2-5; d_call: TRBD2; v_call: TRBV7-8; cdr3_aa: CASSFLAGGETQYF; cdr3_nt: TGTGCCAGCAGCTTCTTAGCGGGGGGGGAGACCCAGTACTTC
clone_size: many; cdr3_length: 15; j_call: TRBJ2-1; d_call: -; v_call: TRBV27; cdr3_aa: CASSLVRAHDNEQFF; cdr3_nt: TGTGCCAGCAGTTTAGTCCGAGCACACGACAATGAGCAGTTCTTC
clone_size: -; cdr3_length: 14; j_call: TRBJ2-5; d_call: -; v_call: TRBV15; cdr3_aa: CTTRLGGLQETQYF; cdr3_nt: TGTACCACCAGGCTTGGCGGCCTCCAAGAGACCCAGTACTTC
clone_size: -; cdr3_length: 15; j_call: TRBJ1-1; d_call: -; v_call: TRBV19; cdr3_aa: CASINLGSPNTEAFF; cdr3_nt: TGTGCCAGTATTAATCTAGGGAGCCCGAACACTGAAGCTTTCTTT
clone_size: many; cdr3_length: 15; j_call: TRBJ1-6; d_call: -; v_call: TRBV5-1; cdr3_aa: CASSRTSPYNSPLHF; cdr3_nt: TGCGCCAGCAGCCGGACATCCCCCTATAATTCACCCCTCCACTTT
clone_size: -; cdr3_length: 14; j_call: TRBJ2-3; d_call: -; v_call: TRBV27; cdr3_aa: CASGVTRQSDTQYF; cdr3_nt: TGTGCCAGCGGAGTAACTAGACAGTCAGATACGCAGTATTTT
clone_size: many; cdr3_length: 16; j_call: TRBJ2-7; d_call: -; v_call: TRBV20-1; cdr3_aa: CSARDWGAGDFYEQYF; cdr3_nt: TGCAGTGCTAGAGATTGGGGGGCAGGGGACTTCTACGAGCAGTACTTC
clone_size: many; cdr3_length: 20; j_call: TRBJ2-7; d_call: TRBD2; v_call: TRBV7-9; cdr3_aa: CASSLYSGTAKTSGAYEQYF; cdr3_nt: TGTGCCAGCAGCCTCTATTCCGGGACAGCCAAGACTAGCGGGGCCTACGAGCAGTACTTC
clone_size: few; cdr3_length: 13; j_call: TRBJ2-7; d_call: TRBD1; v_call: TRBV20-1; cdr3_aa: CSARVLQGTEQYF; cdr3_nt: TGCAGTGCTAGAGTACTACAGGGGACCGAGCAGTACTTC
clone_size: -; cdr3_length: 18; j_call: TRBJ2-4; d_call: TRBD2; v_call: TRBV12-3/TRBV12-4; cdr3_aa: CASSLALRVAGGPNIQYF; cdr3_nt: TGTGCCAGCAGTTTAGCGCTTCGGGTAGCGGGGGGGCCAAACATTCAGTACTTC
clone_size: many; cdr3_length: 14; j_call: TRBJ1-4; d_call: -; v_call: TRBV9; cdr3_aa: CASSAGTLGEKLFF; cdr3_nt: TGTGCCAGCAGCGCCGGGACATTAGGAGAAAAACTGTTTTTT
clone_size: many; cdr3_length: 14; j_call: TRBJ1-2; d_call: TRBD1; v_call: TRBV6-1; cdr3_aa: CASSRDRSNYGYTF; cdr3_nt: TGTGCCAGCAGTCGGGACAGATCTAACTATGGCTACACCTTC
clone_size: once; cdr3_length: 15; j_call: TRBJ2-4; d_call: -; v_call: TRBV27; cdr3_aa: CASTTGTIARNIQYF; cdr3_nt: TGTGCCAGCACGACGGGGACCATAGCCAGAAACATTCAGTACTTC
clone_size: many; cdr3_length: 13; j_call: TRBJ2-5; d_call: -; v_call: TRBV3-1; cdr3_aa: CASSPAFQETQYF; cdr3_nt: TGTGCCAGCAGCCCTGCTTTCCAAGAGACCCAGTACTTC
clone_size: -; cdr3_length: 18; j_call: TRBJ2-5; d_call: TRBD2; v_call: TRBV4-2; cdr3_aa: CASSPSGGSGGGQETQYF; cdr3_nt: TGTGCCAGCAGCCCGTCTGGAGGTAGCGGGGGGGGACAAGAGACCCAGTACTTC
clone_size: many; cdr3_length: 19; j_call: TRBJ1-1; d_call: -; v_call: TRBV15; cdr3_aa: CATKLEGPTKGGRNTEAFF; cdr3_nt: TGTGCCACAAAGCTAGAGGGACCGACGAAAGGAGGGAGGAACACTGAAGCTTTCTTT
clone_size: many; cdr3_length: 15; j_call: TRBJ1-3; d_call: -; v_call: TRBV30; cdr3_aa: CAWSLPGTPGNTIYF; cdr3_nt: TGTGCCTGGAGTTTGCCAGGAACACCTGGAAACACCATATATTTT
clone_size: few; cdr3_length: 13; j_call: TRBJ2-3; d_call: -; v_call: TRBV6-4; cdr3_aa: CASSDTGTDTQYF; cdr3_nt: TGTGCCAGCAGTGATACTGGCACAGATACGCAGTATTTT